This T cell receptor beta chain stems from a study of blood T cell repertoires in COVID-19. Turning to the study itself: Donors in the United States, Italy and Spain gave samples during acute or convalescent COVID-19. From T cells, B-cell-depleted T cells, or PBMCs came the material, which was cDNA or gDNA.

Trimming took off 5 bases at V and 1 base at J, with 15 bases between the two ends. The germline V gene has CDR1 MNHEY and CDR2 SVGEGT. The CDR3 contains 15 residues. Source study methods: Quantification of nucleated cells was approximated via reference gene primer amplification. Repertoires were generated with immunoSEQ multiplex PCR, while TCRdb's copy carries only in-frame clones and drops some. For V, J and clone size, that table is used; D and trimming come from the DNA. Of fewer than 150,000 clones listed, about nine tenths are singletons. The TCR was taken from a man over 45 with active or convalescent COVID-19. The chain recombines TRBV6-2 or TRBV6-3 with TRBJ2-7; D is perhaps TRBD1 (5 bases). The sequencing sample was made of peripheral blood. This chain's CDR3 is CASSLPFRDSYEQYF. Here the CDR3 DNA reads TGTGCCAGCAGTCTCCCTTTCAGGGATTCCTACGAGCAGTACTTC.